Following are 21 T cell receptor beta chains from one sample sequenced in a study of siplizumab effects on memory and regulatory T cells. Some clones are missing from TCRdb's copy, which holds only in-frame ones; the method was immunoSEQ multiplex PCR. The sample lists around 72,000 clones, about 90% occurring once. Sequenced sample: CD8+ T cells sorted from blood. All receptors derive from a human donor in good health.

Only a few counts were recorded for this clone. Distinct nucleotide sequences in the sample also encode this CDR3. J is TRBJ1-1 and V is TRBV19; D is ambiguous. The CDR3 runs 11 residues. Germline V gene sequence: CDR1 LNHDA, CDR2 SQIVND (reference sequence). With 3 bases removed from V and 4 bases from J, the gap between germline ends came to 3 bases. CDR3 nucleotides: TGTGCCAGTAGTATGGGCACTGAAGCTTTCTTT. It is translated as CASSMGTEAFF.

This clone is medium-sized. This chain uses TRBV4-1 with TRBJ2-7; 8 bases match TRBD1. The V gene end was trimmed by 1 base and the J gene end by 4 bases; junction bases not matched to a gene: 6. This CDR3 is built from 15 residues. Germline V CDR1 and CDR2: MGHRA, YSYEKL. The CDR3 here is CASSQGPTGAYEQYF. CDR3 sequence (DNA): TGCGCCAGCAGCCAAGGACCGACAGGGGCTTACGAGCAGTACTTC.

The CDR3 spells CASSIWQGEYGYTF. CDR3 DNA sequence: TGTGCCAGTAGTATATGGCAGGGGGAATATGGCTACACCTTC. V is TRBV19 and J is TRBJ1-2; TRBD1 agrees at 7 bases. This CDR3 region has 14 residues. Germline lookup yields CDR1 LNHDA and CDR2 SQIVND (reference sequence). J gave up 5 bases and V 2 bases, and 5 bases lay outside the gene matches.

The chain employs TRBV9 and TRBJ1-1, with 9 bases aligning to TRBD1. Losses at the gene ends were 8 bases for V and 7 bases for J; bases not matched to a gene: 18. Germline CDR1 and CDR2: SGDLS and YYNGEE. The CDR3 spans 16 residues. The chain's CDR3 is CASSKGGTGLGGEAFF. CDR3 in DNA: TGTGCCAGTTCTAAAGGTGGGACAGGGCTTGGTGGTGAAGCTTTCTTT.

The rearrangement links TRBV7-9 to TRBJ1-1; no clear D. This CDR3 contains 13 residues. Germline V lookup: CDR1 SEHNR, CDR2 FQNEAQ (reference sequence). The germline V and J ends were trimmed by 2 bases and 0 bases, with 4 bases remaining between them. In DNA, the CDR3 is TGTGCCAGCAGCTTAACCGTGAACACTGAAGCTTTCTTT. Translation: CASSLTVNTEAFF.

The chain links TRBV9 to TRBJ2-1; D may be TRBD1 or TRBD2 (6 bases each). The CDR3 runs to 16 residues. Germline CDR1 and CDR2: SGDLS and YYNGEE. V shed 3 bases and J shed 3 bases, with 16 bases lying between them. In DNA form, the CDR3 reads TGTGCCAGCAGCGCAGTAACGGGGGCCAACTACAATGAGCAGTTCTTC. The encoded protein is CASSAVTGANYNEQFF. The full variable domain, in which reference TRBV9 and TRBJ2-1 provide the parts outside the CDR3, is DSGVTQTPKHLITATGQRVTLRCSPRSGDLSVYWYQQSLDQGLQFLIQYYNGEERAKGNILERFSAQQFPDLHSELNLSSLELGDSALYFCASSAVTGANYNEQFFGPGTRLTVL.

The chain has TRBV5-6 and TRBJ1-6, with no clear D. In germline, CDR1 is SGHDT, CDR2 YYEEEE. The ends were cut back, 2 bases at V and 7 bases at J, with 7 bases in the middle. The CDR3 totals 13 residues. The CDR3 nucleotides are TGTGCCAGCAGCTTAGGGTTCAATTCACCCCTCCACTTT. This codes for CASSLGFNSPLHF.

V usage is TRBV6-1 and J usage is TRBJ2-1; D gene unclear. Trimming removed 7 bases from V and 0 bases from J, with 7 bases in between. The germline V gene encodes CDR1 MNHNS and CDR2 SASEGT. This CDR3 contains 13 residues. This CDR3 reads CASIDSSYNEQFF. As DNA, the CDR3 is TGTGCCAGCATAGATAGCTCCTACAATGAGCAGTTCTTC.

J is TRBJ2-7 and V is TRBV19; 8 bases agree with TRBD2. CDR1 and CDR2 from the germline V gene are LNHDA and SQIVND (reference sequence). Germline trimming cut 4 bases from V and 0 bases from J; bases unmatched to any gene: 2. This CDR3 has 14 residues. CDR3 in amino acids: CASSTSGSSYEQYF. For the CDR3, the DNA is TGTGCCAGTAGTACGAGCGGGAGCTCCTACGAGCAGTACTTC.

CDR3 nucleotides: TGTGCCAGCAGCTGGAGGGACAGTAGATCCTACGAGCAGTACTTC. Translated: CASSWRDSRSYEQYF. V is TRBV5-8 and J is TRBJ2-7, with D possibly matching TRBD1 (7 bases). The CDR3 runs to 15 residues. V lost 3 bases to trimming and J lost 1 base, with 14 bases between them. Per germline, CDR1 SGHTS and CDR2 YDEGEE.

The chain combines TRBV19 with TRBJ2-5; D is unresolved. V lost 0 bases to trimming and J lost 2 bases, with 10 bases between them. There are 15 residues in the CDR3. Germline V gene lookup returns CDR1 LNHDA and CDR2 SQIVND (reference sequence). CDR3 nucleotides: TGTGCCAGTAGTATAGATTTGGGGTTGCAAGAGACCCAGTACTTC. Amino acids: CASSIDLGLQETQYF.

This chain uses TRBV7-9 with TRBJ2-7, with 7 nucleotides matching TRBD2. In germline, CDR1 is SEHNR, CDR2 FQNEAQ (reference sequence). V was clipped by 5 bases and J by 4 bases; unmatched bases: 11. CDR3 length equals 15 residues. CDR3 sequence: CASSGSVIAGYEQYF. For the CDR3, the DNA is TGTGCCAGCAGCGGATCGGTGATAGCGGGTTACGAGCAGTACTTC. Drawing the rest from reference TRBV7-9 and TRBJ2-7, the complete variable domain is DTGVSQNPRHKITKRGQNVTFRCDPISEHNRLYWYRQTLGQGPEFLTYFQNEAQLEKSRLLSDRFSAERPKGSFSTLEIQRTEQGDSAMYLCASSGSVIAGYEQYFGPGTRLTVT.

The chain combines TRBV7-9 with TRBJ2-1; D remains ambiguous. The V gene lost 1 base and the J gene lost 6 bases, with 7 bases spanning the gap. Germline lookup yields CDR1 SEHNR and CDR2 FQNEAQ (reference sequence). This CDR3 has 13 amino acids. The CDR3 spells CASSLVRSNEQFF. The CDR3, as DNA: TGTGCCAGCAGCTTAGTAAGGTCCAATGAGCAGTTCTTC.

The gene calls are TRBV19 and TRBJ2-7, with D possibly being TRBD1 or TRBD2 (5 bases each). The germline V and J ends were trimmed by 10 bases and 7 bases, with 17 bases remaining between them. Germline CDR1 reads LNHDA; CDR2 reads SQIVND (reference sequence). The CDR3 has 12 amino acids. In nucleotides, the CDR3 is TGTGCCACCGAGGGGCCTATGGGGGAGCAGTACTTC. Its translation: CATEGPMGEQYF.

The CDR3 region has the DNA TGTGCCAGCAGCTTATTTACTAAGACGGACAATGAGCAGTTCTTC. This encodes CASSLFTKTDNEQFF. The genes are TRBV7-2 and TRBJ2-1; unclear D gene. The CDR3 contains 15 residues. The V gene lost 2 bases and the J gene lost 5 bases, with 13 bases spanning the gap. Germline V gene data show CDR1 as SGHTA and CDR2 as FQGNSA.

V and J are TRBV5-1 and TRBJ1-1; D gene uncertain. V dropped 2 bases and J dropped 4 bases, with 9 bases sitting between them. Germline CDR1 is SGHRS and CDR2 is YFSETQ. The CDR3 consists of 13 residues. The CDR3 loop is CASSLTESTEAFF. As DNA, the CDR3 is TGCGCCAGCAGCTTAACAGAGAGCACTGAAGCTTTCTTT.

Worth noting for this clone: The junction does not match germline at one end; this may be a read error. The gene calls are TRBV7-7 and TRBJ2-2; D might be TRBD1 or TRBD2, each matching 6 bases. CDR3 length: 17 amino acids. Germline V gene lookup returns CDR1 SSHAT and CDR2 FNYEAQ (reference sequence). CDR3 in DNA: TGTGCTAGCAGCTCCGTGCCGGGGGCATTCAACACCGGGGAGCTGTTTTTT. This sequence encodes CASSSVPGAFNTGELFF.

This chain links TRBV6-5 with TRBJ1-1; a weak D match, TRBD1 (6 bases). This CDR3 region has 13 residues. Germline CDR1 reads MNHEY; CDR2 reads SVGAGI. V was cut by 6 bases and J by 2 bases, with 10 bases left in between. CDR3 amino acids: CASRRQENTEAFF. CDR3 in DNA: TGTGCCAGCAGACGACAGGAAAACACTGAAGCTTTCTTT.

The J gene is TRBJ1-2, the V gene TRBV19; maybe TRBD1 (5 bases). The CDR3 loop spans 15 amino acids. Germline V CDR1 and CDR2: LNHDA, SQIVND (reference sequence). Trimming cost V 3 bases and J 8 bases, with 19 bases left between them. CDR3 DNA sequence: TGTGCCAGTAGTATGAGTTTGTTCGTAGGGGACGGCTACACCTTC. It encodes CASSMSLFVGDGYTF.

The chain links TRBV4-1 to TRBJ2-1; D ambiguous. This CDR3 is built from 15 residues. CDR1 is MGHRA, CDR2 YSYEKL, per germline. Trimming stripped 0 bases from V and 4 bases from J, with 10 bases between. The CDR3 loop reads CASSQELVQYNEQFF. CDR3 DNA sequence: TGCGCCAGCAGCCAAGAATTAGTACAGTACAATGAGCAGTTCTTC.

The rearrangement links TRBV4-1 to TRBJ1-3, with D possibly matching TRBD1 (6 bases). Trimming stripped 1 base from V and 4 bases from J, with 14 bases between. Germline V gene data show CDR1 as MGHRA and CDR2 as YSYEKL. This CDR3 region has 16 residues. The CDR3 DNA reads TGCGCCAGCAGCCAAGTCACAGGGAAGAACGGAAACACCATATATTTT. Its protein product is CASSQVTGKNGNTIYF.